The T cell receptor beta chain under discussion was sequenced for a study of cytomegalovirus exposure and HLA in healthy donors. Study-level points and caveats: Cytomegalovirus status, reportedly, was diagnosed with high specificity and sensitivity by the classifier. Subsequent analysis of the 120 or so validation repertoires found a tendency for first-cohort TCR clusters to co-occur.

Germline V gene lookup returns CDR1 SGHTA and CDR2 FQGNSA. The CDR3 covers 15 residues. V was shortened by 2 bases and J by 0 bases, with 8 bases between the two germline ends. About this clone: The antigen remains undetermined.

Sequenced by immunoSEQ multiplex PCR; TCRdb stores in-frame clones only, minus some. Of just under 75,000 clones in the sample, about 93% were seen once. The rearrangement joins TRBV7-2 to TRBJ1-5; D is unresolved. This clonotype originated in a woman aged 18-29 years in good health and CMV-seropositive. Sequencing was performed on PBMCs. CDR3 sequence: CASSLYTDSNQPQHF. DNA for the CDR3: TGTGCCAGCAGCTTATACACCGATAGCAATCAGCCCCAGCATTTT.